The 8 T cell receptor beta chains below all came from one sample that was sequenced in a study of blood T cell repertoires in COVID-19. Measured with immunoSEQ multiplex PCR; TCRdb has only the in-frame clones, and not every one. The table has 110,000 to 150,000 clones, around 84% seen once. Sequenced: peripheral blood. These TCRs come from a human donor in a cohort sampled during active COVID-19.

The chain combines TRBV6-5 with TRBJ2-7; tentatively, D is TRBD2 (5 bases). CDR1 and CDR2 (germline): MNHEY, SVGAGI. This CDR3 region has 13 residues. V dropped 6 bases and J dropped 3 bases, with 12 bases sitting between them. The CDR3 coding sequence is TGTGCCAGCAGCCCCGGGGATCACTACGAGCAGTACTTC. Protein sequence: CASSPGDHYEQYF.

As concerns this clone: The junction does not match germline at one end; this may be a read error. The V call is TRBV5-5, the J call TRBJ2-7; possible D gene TRBD1, 5 bases. Germline CDR1 is SGHKS and CDR2 is YYEKEE (reference sequence). The CDR3 sequence is 13 residues long. The DNA of the CDR3 is TGTGCCAGCAGCTTCGTGACAGTTGGGCGTCCAATGTTC. Encoded protein: CASSFVTVGRPMF.

The genes are TRBV19 and TRBJ1-2; 8 positions match TRBD1. Germline lookup yields CDR1 LNHDA and CDR2 SQIVND (reference sequence). J gave up 4 bases and V 11 bases, and 3 bases lay outside the gene matches. The CDR3 is 11 residues long. This CDR3 reads CAVDRGYGYTF. CDR3 DNA sequence: TGTGCCGTAGACAGGGGCTATGGCTACACCTTC.

This chain links TRBV28 with TRBJ2-7; 11 positions match TRBD2. Germline V lookup: CDR1 MDHEN, CDR2 SYDVKM. The CDR3 contains 15 residues. V was clipped by 4 bases and J by 1 base; unmatched bases: 3. This CDR3 is CASSSGTSGSYEQYF. The DNA of the CDR3 is TGTGCCAGCAGTTCCGGGACTAGCGGATCCTACGAGCAGTACTTC. The full variable domain, rest sourced from reference TRBV28 and TRBJ2-7, is DVKVTQSSRYLVKRTGEKVFLECVQDMDHENMFWYRQDPGLGLRLIYFSYDVKMKEKGDIPEGYSVSREKKERFSLILESASTNQTSMYLCASSSGTSGSYEQYFGPGTRLTVT.

V gene TRBV27 combines with J gene TRBJ2-7, with TRBD1 as a possible D gene (6 bases). The CDR3 is made up of 13 amino acids. Per germline, CDR1 MNHEY and CDR2 SMNVEV (reference sequence). The V gene lost 3 bases and the J gene lost 8 bases, with 14 bases spanning the gap. The DNA for the CDR3 is TGTGCCAGCAGTTTGCAGCGAGGGGGACAGCAGTACTTC. This translates into CASSLQRGGQQYF.

V usage is TRBV5-6 and J usage is TRBJ2-7; 7 bases are shared with TRBD1. V trimming: 2 bases; J trimming: 0 bases; junction bases outside the gene matches: 2. This CDR3 is built from 14 residues. CDR1 and CDR2 (germline): SGHDT, YYEEEE. CDR3 coding DNA: TGTGCCAGCAGCTTAAGACAGGGCTCCTACGAGCAGTACTTC. Amino acid sequence: CASSLRQGSYEQYF. Together with reference TRBV5-6 and TRBJ2-7, the CDR3 gives the full variable domain: DAGVTQSPTHLIKTRGQQVTLRCSPKSGHDTVSWYQQALGQGPQFIFQYYEEEERQRGNFPDRFSGHQFPNYSSELNVNALLLGDSALYLCASSLRQGSYEQYFGPGTRLTVT.

The V and J genes are TRBV9 and TRBJ2-1; possible D gene TRBD1, 9 bases. The CDR3 has 19 residues. V lost 7 bases and J lost 4, with 30 bases in between. Germline-derived CDR1 and CDR2 are SGDLS and YYNGEE. The CDR3 DNA reads as TGTGCCAGCCTTCGCGGGGGGACAGGGAAGTACGGGTTGTACAATGAGCAGTTCTTC. Translating it yields CASLRGGTGKYGLYNEQFF.

The rearrangement joins TRBV5-1 to TRBJ1-2; 9 bases line up with TRBD1. Germline lookup yields CDR1 SGHRS and CDR2 YFSETQ. The CDR3 has 14 amino acids. V trimming: 3 bases; J trimming: 4 bases; junction bases outside the gene matches: 4. CDR3 amino acids: CASSWGQGSYGYTF. The CDR3 nucleotides read TGCGCCAGCAGCTGGGGACAGGGAAGCTATGGCTACACCTTC. The variable domain in full, with the rest retrieved from reference TRBV5-1 and TRBJ1-2, is KAGVTQTPRYLIKTRGQQVTLSCSPISGHRSVSWYQQTPGQGLQFLFEYFSETQRNKGNFPGRFSGRQFSNSRSEMNVSTLELGDSALYLCASSWGQGSYGYTFGSGTRLTVV.